The clone carrying this T cell receptor (beta chain) was seen ten or more times. This sample is drawn from a study of neurological immune-mediated disorders. There are 16 residues in the CDR3. Trimming at V came to 4 bases and at J to 4 bases, leaving 7 bases not matched to a gene. Each CDR3 protein is one row after TCRdb ran MiXCR on the 5' RACE reads. The sample has tens of thousands of distinct CDR3 sequences; approximately 4.1% are singletons. Material: PBMCs. This TCR was recovered from a man younger than 40 with multiple sclerosis. The chain joins TRBV12-3 or TRBV12-4 to TRBJ2-6; 7 nucleotides agree with TRBD1. The CDR3 protein is CASSSQTGSGANVLTF. CDR3 DNA sequence: TGTGCCAGCAGTTCACAGACAGGGTCGGGGGCCAACGTCCTGACTTTC.